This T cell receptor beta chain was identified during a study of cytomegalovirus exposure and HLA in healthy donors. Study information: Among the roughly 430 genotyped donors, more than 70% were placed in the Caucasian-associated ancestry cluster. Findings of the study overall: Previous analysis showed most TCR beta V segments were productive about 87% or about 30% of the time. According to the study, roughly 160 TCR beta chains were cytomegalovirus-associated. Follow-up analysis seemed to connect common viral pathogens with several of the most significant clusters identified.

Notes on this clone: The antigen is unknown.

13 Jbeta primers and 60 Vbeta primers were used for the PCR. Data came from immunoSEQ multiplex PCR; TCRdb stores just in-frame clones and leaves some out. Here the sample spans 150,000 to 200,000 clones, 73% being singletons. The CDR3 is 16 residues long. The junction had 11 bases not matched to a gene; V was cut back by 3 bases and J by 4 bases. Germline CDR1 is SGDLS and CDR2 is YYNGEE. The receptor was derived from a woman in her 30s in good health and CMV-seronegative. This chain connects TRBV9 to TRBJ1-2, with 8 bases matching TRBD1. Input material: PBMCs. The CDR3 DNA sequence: TGTGCCAGCAGCGCTCGACTCCGTGGACAGGGCTATGGCTACACCTTC. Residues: CASSARLRGQGYGYTF.